The sequence of this TCR beta chain was determined in a study of shared clonotypes between healthy human individuals. The CDR3 loop spans 15 amino acids. Germline trimming cut 5 bases from V and 5 bases from J; bases unmatched to any gene: 8. Per germline, CDR1 SEHNR and CDR2 FQNEAQ (reference sequence). This table comes from immunoSEQ multiplex PCR, and its TCRdb copy is limited to in-frame clones, with some not included. In the table there are fewer than 1.6 million clones, approximately 98.5% of which are singletons. This chain connects TRBV7-9 to TRBJ2-7; TRBD2 agrees at 11 bases. The sample was naive CD4+ T cells sorted from blood. Subset denoted: CD45RA+ positively selected. The TCR sequence derives from a man aged 25-40 years in good health. CDR3 DNA: TGTGCCAGCAGCCGACTAGCGGGATTATCCCACGAGCAGTACTTC. This gives the protein CASSRLAGLSHEQYF.